These 11 T cell receptor beta chains were sequenced from one sample in a study of blood T cells in healthy people across ages. It was with a sample-barcoded 5' primer and a J-beta primer mix that a second PCR of roughly 7 to 12 cycles was run. TCRdb used MiXCR to reprocess the 5' RACE reads, holding one entry per CDR3 protein. The sample lists roughly 1 million distinct CDR3 sequences, approximately 25% seen once, with 0.65% to 0.95% in the top ten. The same sample was also used in a study of T cells of mothers and their children.

The sample comprised blood. The origin of the receptors is a girl aged 2-10 years in good health.

The chain joins TRBV28 to TRBJ1-5, with a possible D match to TRBD1 (6 bases). Germline V CDR1 and CDR2: MDHEN, SYDVKM. The CDR3 extends over 16 amino acids. Trimming pared 3 bases from V and 8 bases from J, leaving 20 bases between. The CDR3 DNA follows: TGTGCCAGCAGTTTCCCCTTCGGGACACCTAAGAAGCCCCAGCATTTT. Protein sequence: CASSFPFGTPKKPQHF.

This clonotype occurred a few times. The genes are TRBV12-5 and TRBJ1-3; D not certain. Germline V gene sequence: CDR1 LGHNT, CDR2 FRNRAP. The CDR3 contains 12 residues. V was pared by 5 bases and J by 3 bases, with 5 bases between. The chain's CDR3 is CASGTDGNTIYF. CDR3 nucleotide sequence: TGTGCTAGTGGTACGGATGGAAACACCATATATTTT.

The chain combines TRBV20-1 with TRBJ1-1; D is possibly TRBD1 (6 bases). There are 15 residues in the CDR3. The germline CDR1 and CDR2 sequences are DFQATT and SNEGSKA (reference sequence). V gave up 0 bases and J gave up 6 bases, with 17 bases separating them. In DNA form, the CDR3 reads TGCAGTGCTAGAGATTTTAGGGGGAAGGTCGCTGAAGCTTTCTTT. Protein: CSARDFRGKVAEAFF.

The chain carries TRBV6-5 and TRBJ1-2, with 10 bases fitting TRBD1. The V gene's germline CDR1 is MNHEY and CDR2 SVGAGI. The CDR3 spans 14 residues. V gave up 3 bases and J gave up 7 bases; unmatched junction bases: 5. The DNA for the CDR3 is TGTGCCAGCAGTTATTACGGACAGGGGGGTGGCTACACCTTC. Encoded protein: CASSYYGQGGGYTF.

This clonotype showed up just a few times. This chain links TRBV27 with TRBJ2-3, with 7 bases matching TRBD1. V shed 5 bases and J 2 bases; nucleotides not matched to a gene: 13. CDR1 MNHEY and CDR2 SMNVEV come from the germline V gene (reference sequence). CDR3 length: 17 amino acids. CDR3 protein: CASSPTTGRSVTDTQYF. CDR3 nucleotide sequence: TGTGCCAGCAGTCCCACGACAGGGAGATCCGTCACAGATACGCAGTATTTT.

The V and J genes are TRBV10-3 and TRBJ2-7; 11 bases are shared with TRBD2. The CDR3 runs to 13 residues. The V gene's germline CDR1 is ENHRY and CDR2 SYGVKD. V lost 7 bases to trimming and J lost 4 bases; unmatched junction nucleotides: 3. The CDR3, as DNA: TGTGCCATCAAGGGACTAGCGGTTTACGAGCAGTACTTC. Translated, it gives CAIKGLAVYEQYF.

The chain couples TRBV5-1 to TRBJ2-1, with TRBD2 matching over 10 bases. Trimming cost V 2 bases and J 6 bases; bases outside gene matches: 14. Germline V gives CDR1 SGHRS, CDR2 YFSETQ. The CDR3 consists of 18 residues. CDR3 coding DNA: TGCGCCAGCAGCTTCGGAGGTCTTAGCGGGGGGCCCGGCAATGAGCAGTTCTTC. This sequence encodes CASSFGGLSGGPGNEQFF.

The genes are TRBV10-3 and TRBJ1-2; TRBD1 agrees at 9 bases. CDR1 and CDR2 (germline): ENHRY, SYGVKD. The junction had 8 bases not matched to a gene; V was cut back by 9 bases and J by 6 bases. The CDR3 extends over 13 amino acids. The CDR3 loop is CAIFRDREDGYTF. The CDR3, as DNA: TGTGCCATTTTCCGGGACAGGGAGGATGGCTACACCTTC.

This clonotype was seen more than once but under ten times. The V and J genes are TRBV20-1 and TRBJ2-5; D gene uncertain. The V and J ends lost 0 bases and 4 bases respectively, with 3 bases between them. The length of the CDR3 is 11 residues. The germline V gene encodes CDR1 DFQATT and CDR2 SNEGSKA (reference sequence). The CDR3 sequence is CSAREAETQYF. As DNA, the CDR3 is TGCAGTGCTAGAGAGGCAGAGACCCAGTACTTC.

The V gene is TRBV7-8, the J gene TRBJ1-2; TRBD1 aligns across 7 bases. V was pared by 5 bases and J by 2 bases, with 5 bases of the junction left unmatched. Germline V CDR1 and CDR2: SGHVS, FQNEAQ. CDR3 length: 14 residues. CDR3 sequence (DNA): TGTGCCAGCAGCCCCCGGGACAGCAACTATGGCTACACCTTC. It specifies CASSPRDSNYGYTF. Variable domain in full (rest from reference TRBV7-8 and TRBJ1-2): GAGVSQSPRYKVAKRGQDVALRCDPISGHVSLFWYQQALGQGPEFLTYFQNEAQLDKSGLPSDRFFAERPEGSVSTLKIQRTQQEDSAVYLCASSPRDSNYGYTFGSGTRLTVV.

V is TRBV20-1 and J is TRBJ1-3, with D hard to call. V was trimmed by 6 bases and J by 0 bases, leaving 12 bases between them. Germline CDR1 and CDR2: DFQATT and SNEGSKA (reference sequence). The CDR3 extends over 14 amino acids. The chain's CDR3 is CSARRPYSGNTIYF. The CDR3 bases are TGCAGTGCAAGGAGGCCGTACTCTGGAAACACCATATATTTT.